The 32 T cell receptor beta chains presented below share a single source sample, sequenced in a study of blood T cell repertoires in COVID-19. Sequenced by immunoSEQ multiplex PCR; TCRdb stores in-frame clones only, minus some. The sample lists about 16,000 clones, 89% occurring once. Sample: peripheral blood. The receptors come from an older man with acute or convalescent COVID-19.

J is TRBJ1-5 and V is TRBV30; no firm D call. The CDR3 is 13 amino acids. V was pared by 0 bases and J by 4 bases, with 7 bases between. The germline V gene encodes CDR1 GTSNPN and CDR2 SVGIG (reference sequence). CDR3 sequence: CAWSVIENQPQHF. In nucleotides, the CDR3 is TGTGCCTGGAGTGTAATTGAGAATCAGCCCCAGCATTTT.

The chain employs TRBV18 and TRBJ2-5; 11 nucleotides line up with TRBD1. The CDR3 is 16 residues long. The V and J ends lost 1 base and 4 bases, in that order; junction bases with no gene match: 5. Looked up from germline, CDR1 is KGHSH and CDR2 is LQKENI. CDR3 loop: CASSPQQDRGRETQYF. The CDR3 coding sequence is TGTGCCAGCTCACCACAGCAGGACAGGGGGCGAGAGACCCAGTACTTC.

The chain links TRBV19 to TRBJ1-2; 7 bases fit TRBD1. The CDR3 runs 15 residues. CDR1 LNHDA and CDR2 SQIVND come from the germline V gene (reference sequence). V shed 4 bases and J 1 base; nucleotides not matched to a gene: 6. This CDR3 is CASSTTGAINYGYTF. The DNA of the CDR3 is TGTGCCAGTAGTACCACAGGGGCCATTAACTATGGCTACACCTTC. Based on the CDR3 plus reference TRBV19 and TRBJ1-2, the full variable domain is DGGITQSPKYLFRKEGQNVTLSCEQNLNHDAMYWYRQDPGQGLRLIYYSQIVNDFQKGDIAEGYSVSREKKESFPLTVTSAQKNPTAFYLCASSTTGAINYGYTFGSGTRLTVV.

The chain uses TRBV6-5 and TRBJ1-1, with D uncertain. Germline V gene sequence: CDR1 MNHEY, CDR2 SVGAGI. V lost 4 bases and J lost 5, with 11 bases in between. The CDR3 runs to 13 residues. The CDR3, as DNA: TGTGCCAGCAGTTCGGTTAGCGGGACTGAAGCTTTCTTT. Its translation: CASSSVSGTEAFF.

The chain is built from TRBV5-1 and TRBJ1-2, with 7 nucleotides matching TRBD1. V shed 4 bases and J 6 bases; nucleotides not matched to a gene: 9. Germline CDR1 is SGHRS and CDR2 is YFSETQ. The CDR3 is 14 amino acids. Here the CDR3 DNA reads TGCGCCAGCAGCCCCACAGGGGCGCGCAATGGCTACACCTTC. Translation gives CASSPTGARNGYTF.

The CDR3 is CASSPGFQETQYF. The CDR3 DNA follows: TGTGCCAGCTCACCGGGCTTCCAAGAGACCCAGTACTTC. The chain uses TRBV18 and TRBJ2-5; D remains ambiguous. Trimming stripped 3 bases from V and 1 base from J, with 6 bases between. Germline V CDR1 and CDR2: KGHSH, LQKENI. This CDR3 comprises 13 residues.

The V call is TRBV2, the J call TRBJ1-1; a weak D match, TRBD1 (5 bases). The ends were cut back, 2 bases at V and 1 base at J, with 5 bases in the middle. This CDR3 has 13 residues. Looked up from germline, CDR1 is SNHLY and CDR2 is FYNNEI. The CDR3 here is CASSERGNTEAFF. CDR3 coding DNA: TGTGCCAGCAGTGAAAGGGGGAACACTGAAGCTTTCTTT.

The chain has TRBV6-5 and TRBJ1-5; D is undetermined. V was cut by 6 bases and J by 4 bases, with 7 bases left in between. CDR3 length: 12 amino acids. Germline loops: CDR1 MNHEY, CDR2 SVGAGI. The CDR3 protein is CASRRTNQPQHF. DNA of the CDR3: TGTGCCAGCAGGCGGACTAATCAGCCCCAGCATTTT.

The chain recombines TRBV19 with TRBJ2-1; 10 bases align to TRBD2. The CDR3 has 15 residues. V dropped 3 bases and J dropped 4; count of bases not matched to a gene: 3. The germline V gene encodes CDR1 LNHDA and CDR2 SQIVND (reference sequence). CDR3 DNA sequence: TGTGCCAGTAGTATGGGGACTAGCGAATACAATGAGCAGTTCTTC. Amino acids: CASSMGTSEYNEQFF.

The chain employs TRBV5-1 and TRBJ2-5, with unresolved D. In germline, CDR1 is SGHRS, CDR2 YFSETQ. The V and J ends lost 2 bases and 1 base respectively, with 6 bases between them. The CDR3 totals 13 residues. This chain's CDR3 is CASSLTVQETQYF. The CDR3 bases are TGCGCCAGCAGCTTAACAGTCCAAGAGACCCAGTACTTC.

The gene calls are TRBV20-1 and TRBJ1-2; D remains unclear. The CDR3 sequence is 11 residues long. The germline V gene encodes CDR1 DFQATT and CDR2 SNEGSKA (reference sequence). The V end was cut by 3 bases, the J end by 8 bases, with 10 bases between. The CDR3 DNA reads as TGCAGTGCTAGGCGCCCCGAGGGCTACACCTTC. It yields the protein CSARRPEGYTF.

This chain uses TRBV2 with TRBJ1-6, with 9 bases aligning to TRBD1. In germline, CDR1 is SNHLY, CDR2 FYNNEI. The CDR3 covers 15 residues. The V and J ends lost 4 bases and 10 bases, in that order; junction bases with no gene match: 8. The CDR3 loop is CASSGATGGFSPLHF. DNA of the CDR3: TGTGCCAGCAGTGGCGCGACAGGGGGGTTCTCACCCCTCCACTTT.

The chain links TRBV30 to TRBJ1-6, with TRBD1 identical over 8 bases. CDR3 length equals 14 residues. V dropped 3 bases and J dropped 6; count of bases not matched to a gene: 4. The germline V gene has CDR1 GTSNPN and CDR2 SVGIG (reference sequence). As DNA, the CDR3 is TGTGCCTGGAGGGGTACAGGGGGTAATTCACCCCTCCACTTT. It codes for CAWRGTGGNSPLHF.

J is TRBJ2-1 and V is TRBV19; no definite D call. The CDR3 length is 13 residues. Germline CDR1 LNHDA, CDR2 SQIVND (reference sequence). Trimming stripped 4 bases from V and 10 bases from J, with 14 bases between. The CDR3 DNA sequence: TGTGCCAGTAGTACCCCGCCTTGGCTCGAGCAGTTCTTC. As protein: CASSTPPWLEQFF.

The V gene is TRBV7-9, the J gene TRBJ2-7; 7 nucleotides match TRBD1. The CDR3 runs 14 residues. Germline values: CDR1 SEHNR, CDR2 FQNEAQ (reference sequence). V was pared by 5 bases and J by 0 bases, with 4 bases of the junction left unmatched. The CDR3, as DNA: TGTGCCAGCAGCCACCGGGACAGCTCCTACGAGCAGTACTTC. Amino acids: CASSHRDSSYEQYF.

This clone was detected only a few times. The rearrangement links TRBV30 to TRBJ1-6; 9 positions agree with TRBD1. The V gene's germline CDR1 is GTSNPN and CDR2 SVGIG (reference sequence). There are 13 residues in the CDR3. Unmatched junction bases numbered 1, after V lost 2 bases and J lost 8 bases. CDR3 DNA sequence: TGTGCCTGGAGTACAGGGGGCTATTCACCCCTCCACTTT. It specifies CAWSTGGYSPLHF.

This chain's CDR3 is CASSYGTEGSPLHF. In DNA form, the CDR3 reads TGTGCCAGCAGTTACGGGACAGAGGGATCACCCCTCCACTTT. The V and J genes are TRBV6-5 and TRBJ1-6; 7 nucleotides align to TRBD1. The CDR3 consists of 14 residues. The ends lost 2 bases at V and 10 bases at J; junction bases unmatched: 5. Germline V gene lookup returns CDR1 MNHEY and CDR2 SVGAGI.

The rearrangement links TRBV5-1 to TRBJ1-1, with 9 bases aligning to TRBD1. The length of the CDR3 is 14 residues. The V segment lost 6 bases and the J segment 1 base; nucleotides outside the gene matches: 4. Germline CDR1 reads SGHRS; CDR2 reads YFSETQ. The CDR3 protein is CASNLQGANTEAFF. The CDR3 DNA follows: TGCGCCAGCAACCTACAGGGGGCGAACACTGAAGCTTTCTTT.

This chain links TRBV2 with TRBJ2-4, with 7 nucleotides matching TRBD1. The CDR3 extends over 14 amino acids. Germline trimming cut 6 bases from V and 4 bases from J; bases unmatched to any gene: 6. Germline V gene lookup returns CDR1 SNHLY and CDR2 FYNNEI. In DNA, the CDR3 is TGTGCCAGCAGGGACAGGTCTACTAAAAACATTCAGTACTTC. Protein: CASRDRSTKNIQYF.

The genes are TRBV5-1 and TRBJ1-1; TRBD1 matches 7 bases. With V trimmed by 3 bases and J by 4 bases, 6 bases remained unmatched. The CDR3 contains 14 residues. From germline, CDR1 is SGHRS and CDR2 YFSETQ. CDR3: CASSWDQGGTEAFF. As DNA, the CDR3 is TGCGCCAGCAGCTGGGACCAGGGGGGCACTGAAGCTTTCTTT.

This clone has just one count. This rearrangement joins TRBV4-2 to TRBJ1-5, with D perhaps matching TRBD1 (5 bases). The CDR3 covers 15 residues. V shed 0 bases and J shed 9 bases, with 15 bases lying between them. In germline, CDR1 is LGHNA, CDR2 YNFKEQ. CDR3 sequence: CASSQEYRLNVPQHF. CDR3 DNA sequence: TGTGCCAGCAGCCAAGAGTACAGGTTGAACGTGCCCCAGCATTTT.

The genes are TRBV30 and TRBJ1-5; no clear D gene. Trimming pared 0 bases from V and 2 bases from J, leaving 5 bases between. Germline V gene lookup returns CDR1 GTSNPN and CDR2 SVGIG (reference sequence). The CDR3 covers 13 residues. The CDR3 region has the DNA TGTGCCTGGAGTGTAATCGGCAATCAGCCCCAGCATTTT. It specifies CAWSVIGNQPQHF.

This chain joins TRBV2 and TRBJ2-1; 13 bases line up with TRBD2. This CDR3 spans 16 amino acids. The germline V gene encodes CDR1 SNHLY and CDR2 FYNNEI. The trim removed 6 bases at V and 6 bases at J, leaving 8 bases unmatched. The CDR3 is CASSLSRLAGGNEQFF. The CDR3 DNA reads TGTGCCAGCAGCTTGAGTAGACTAGCGGGGGGCAATGAGCAGTTCTTC.

CDR3 amino acids: CASSLVGTVSYEQYF. CDR3 nucleotide sequence: TGTGCCAGCAGCTTAGTAGGGACAGTCTCCTACGAGCAGTACTTC. V gene TRBV11-2 combines with J gene TRBJ2-7, with 7 bases that match TRBD1. V was clipped by 1 base and J by 0 bases; unmatched bases: 3. There are 15 residues in the CDR3. Germline V gives CDR1 SGHAT, CDR2 FQNNGV.

The V and J genes are TRBV6-2 or TRBV6-3 and TRBJ1-2; D not certain. Trimming pared 1 base from V and 3 bases from J, leaving 15 bases between. The CDR3 extends over 16 amino acids. Germline CDR1 MNHEY, CDR2 SVGEGT. CDR3 sequence reads: CASSYLADSWDYGYTF. As DNA, the CDR3 is TGTGCCAGCAGTTACTTGGCAGACTCCTGGGACTATGGCTACACCTTC.

This clone was counted once. DNA for the CDR3: TGTGCCTGGAGGGGAGACAGGGGCAACACTGAAGCTTTCTTT. It specifies CAWRGDRGNTEAFF. The V call is TRBV30, the J call TRBJ1-1; 8 bases agree with TRBD1. Trimming took 3 bases from V and 2 from J; bases not matched to a gene: 5. The V gene's germline CDR1 is GTSNPN and CDR2 SVGIG (reference sequence). The CDR3 covers 14 residues.

This chain connects TRBV6-2 or TRBV6-3 to TRBJ1-2, with a possible D match to TRBD1 (6 bases). The germline V gene has CDR1 MNHEY and CDR2 SVGEGT. V was cut by 0 bases and J by 3 bases, with 14 bases left in between. The CDR3 sequence is 16 residues long. The CDR3 is CASSYSARGYDYGYTF. CDR3 DNA: TGTGCCAGCAGTTACTCAGCCAGGGGTTATGACTATGGCTACACCTTC.

The CDR3 DNA sequence: TGTGCCAGCAGTCCCCAGACAGGGGTGAACACTGAAGCTTTCTTT. Translating it yields CASSPQTGVNTEAFF. The chain employs TRBV6-5 and TRBJ1-1, with TRBD1 matching 8 bases. V lost 5 bases to trimming and J lost 0 bases; unmatched junction nucleotides: 5. In germline, CDR1 is MNHEY, CDR2 SVGAGI. This CDR3 is built from 15 residues.

The chain recombines TRBV19 with TRBJ1-2; TRBD1 matches 8 bases. After removal of 7 bases from V and 7 bases from J, the junction contained 11 bases not matched to a gene. The CDR3 is 14 amino acids. Germline V gene data show CDR1 as LNHDA and CDR2 as SQIVND (reference sequence). The CDR3 is CASIASTGVGGYTF. CDR3 sequence (DNA): TGTGCCAGTATAGCTTCGACAGGGGTCGGTGGCTACACCTTC.

This rearrangement joins TRBV5-1 to TRBJ1-1; D may be TRBD1 (6 bases). With 0 bases removed from V and 2 bases from J, the gap between germline ends came to 14 bases. Germline CDR1 SGHRS, CDR2 YFSETQ. The CDR3 totals 16 residues. The DNA of the CDR3 is TGCGCCAGCAGCTTGGATCTTACAGGGCCTAACACTGAAGCTTTCTTT. As protein: CASSLDLTGPNTEAFF.

The chain employs TRBV19 and TRBJ1-1; 7 positions agree with TRBD1. The CDR3 is 12 residues long. V lost 4 bases to trimming and J lost 12 bases; unmatched junction nucleotides: 8. From germline, CDR1 is LNHDA and CDR2 SQIVND (reference sequence). The CDR3 protein is CASSRETGWTFF. CDR3 DNA: TGTGCCAGTAGTAGAGAGACAGGGTGGACTTTCTTT.

This chain joins TRBV19 and TRBJ2-3; D is undetermined. Trimming pared 1 base from V and 0 bases from J, leaving 8 bases between. This CDR3 comprises 15 residues. Germline CDR1 and CDR2: LNHDA and SQIVND (reference sequence). The CDR3 DNA reads as TGTGCCAGTAGTATAGGGGCCAGAAGCACAGATACGCAGTATTTT. Translated: CASSIGARSTDTQYF.